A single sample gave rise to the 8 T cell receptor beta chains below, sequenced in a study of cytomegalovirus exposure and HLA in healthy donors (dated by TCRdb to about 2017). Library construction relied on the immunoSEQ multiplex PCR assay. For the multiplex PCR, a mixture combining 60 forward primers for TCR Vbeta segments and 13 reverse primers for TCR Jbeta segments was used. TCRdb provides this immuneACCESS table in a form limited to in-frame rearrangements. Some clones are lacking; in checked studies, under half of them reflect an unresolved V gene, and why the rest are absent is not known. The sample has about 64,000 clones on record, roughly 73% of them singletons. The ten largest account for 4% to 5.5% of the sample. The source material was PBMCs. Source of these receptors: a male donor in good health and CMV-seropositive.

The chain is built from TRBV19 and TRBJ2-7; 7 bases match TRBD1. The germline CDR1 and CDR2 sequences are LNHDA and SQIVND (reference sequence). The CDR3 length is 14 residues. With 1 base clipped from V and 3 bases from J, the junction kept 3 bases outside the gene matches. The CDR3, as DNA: TGTGCCAGTAGTATAGGGACAGGAGACTACGAGCAGTACTTC. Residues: CASSIGTGDYEQYF.

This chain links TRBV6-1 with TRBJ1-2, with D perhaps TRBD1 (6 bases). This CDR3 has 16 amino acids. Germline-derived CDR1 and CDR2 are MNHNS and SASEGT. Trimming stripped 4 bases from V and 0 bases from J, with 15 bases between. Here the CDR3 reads CASSAYQGWANYGYTF. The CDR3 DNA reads TGTGCCAGCAGTGCGTATCAGGGGTGGGCTAACTATGGCTACACCTTC.

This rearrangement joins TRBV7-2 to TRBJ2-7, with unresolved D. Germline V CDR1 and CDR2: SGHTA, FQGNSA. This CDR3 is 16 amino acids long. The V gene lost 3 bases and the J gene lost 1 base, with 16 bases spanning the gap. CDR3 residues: CASSFPQAKLSYEQYF. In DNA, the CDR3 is TGTGCCAGCAGCTTTCCCCAGGCGAAGCTTTCCTACGAGCAGTACTTC.

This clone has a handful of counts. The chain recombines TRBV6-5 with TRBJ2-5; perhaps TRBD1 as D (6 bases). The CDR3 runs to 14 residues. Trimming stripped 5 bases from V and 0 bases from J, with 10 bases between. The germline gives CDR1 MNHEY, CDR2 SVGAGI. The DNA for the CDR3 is TGTGCCAGCAGTAGATGGACAGACCAAGAGACCCAGTACTTC. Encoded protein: CASSRWTDQETQYF.

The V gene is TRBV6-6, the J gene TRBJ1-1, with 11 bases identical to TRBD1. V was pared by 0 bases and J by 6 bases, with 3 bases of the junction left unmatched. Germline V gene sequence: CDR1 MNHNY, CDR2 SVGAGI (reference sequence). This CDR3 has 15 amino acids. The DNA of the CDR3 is TGTGCCAGCAGTTACTCCGGACAGGGGGCGGCTGAAGCTTTCTTT. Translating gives CASSYSGQGAAEAFF.

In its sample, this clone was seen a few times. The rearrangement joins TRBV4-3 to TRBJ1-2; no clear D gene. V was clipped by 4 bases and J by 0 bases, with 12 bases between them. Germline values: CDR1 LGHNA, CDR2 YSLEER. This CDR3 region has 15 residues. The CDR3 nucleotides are TGCGCCAGCAGCCCCGAGGCCGGCGCTAACTATGGCTACACCTTC. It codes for CASSPEAGANYGYTF.

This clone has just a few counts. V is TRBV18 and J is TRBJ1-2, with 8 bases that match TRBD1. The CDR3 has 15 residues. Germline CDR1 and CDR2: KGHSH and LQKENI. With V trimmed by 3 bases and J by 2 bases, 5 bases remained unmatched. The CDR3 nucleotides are TGTGCCAGCTCACCTGGACAGGGAGGAAACTATGGCTACACCTTC. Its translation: CASSPGQGGNYGYTF.

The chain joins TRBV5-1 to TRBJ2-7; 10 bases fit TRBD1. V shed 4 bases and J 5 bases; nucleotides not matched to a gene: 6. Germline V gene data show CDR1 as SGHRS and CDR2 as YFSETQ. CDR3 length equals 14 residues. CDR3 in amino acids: CASSRGQGSNEQYF. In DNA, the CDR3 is TGCGCCAGCAGCCGGGGACAGGGGAGCAACGAGCAGTACTTC. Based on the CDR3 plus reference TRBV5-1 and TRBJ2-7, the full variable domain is KAGVTQTPRYLIKTRGQQVTLSCSPISGHRSVSWYQQTPGQGLQFLFEYFSETQRNKGNFPGRFSGRQFSNSRSEMNVSTLELGDSALYLCASSRGQGSNEQYFGPGTRLTVT.